The clone carrying this T cell receptor (beta chain) was seen more than once but under ten times. The antigen remains undetermined. As it was prepared, the TCRbeta library received unique molecular identifiers. Each CDR3 protein gets one entry after TCRdb re-called the PCR reads with MiXCR. Here the sample spans 550,000 to 800,000 distinct CDR3 sequences, 10% to 15% being singletons. The source of the sample is a study of T-cell reconstitution after alpha-beta-depleted transplantation in children. Study-wide points: Diversity and T-cell counts at one year after transplant derived mostly from new T cells. Approximately two months post-transplant, alpha-beta T cells reportedly originated from several hundred expanded graft clones. Some patients showed high day-60 TCRbeta diversity, which derived from surviving recipient T cells and thymic progenitors.

The V end lost 0 bases, the J end lost 8 bases, and 14 bases lay between the germline ends. CDR1 is SGHRS and CDR2 is YFSETQ in the germline V gene. This CDR3 is 14 amino acids long. Sample: PBMCs, taken before TCRalphabeta/CD19-depleted stem cell transplant. This TCR was recovered from a girl aged 2-10 years with congenital amegakaryocytic thrombocytopenia, due to receive a stem cell transplant. The gene calls are TRBV5-1 and TRBJ1-2; D might be TRBD1 (6 bases). The CDR3 spells CASSLVVDSKGYTF. CDR3 nucleotide sequence: TGCGCCAGCAGCTTGGTAGTGGACAGTAAGGGCTACACCTTC. Filled out from reference TRBV5-1 and TRBJ1-2, the complete variable domain reads KAGVTQTPRYLIKTRGQQVTLSCSPISGHRSVSWYQQTPGQGLQFLFEYFSETQRNKGNFPGRFSGRQFSNSRSEMNVSTLELGDSALYLCASSLVVDSKGYTFGSGTRLTVV.